This is a list of T cell receptor beta chains from one sample in a study of long-term antiretroviral therapy in people with HIV. Some clones are missing from TCRdb's copy, which holds only in-frame ones; the method was immunoSEQ multiplex PCR. The data contain under 30,000 clones, 70% to 90% of them singletons. Source: unsorted PBMCs, taken roughly 5 years before starting antiretroviral therapy. These receptors all come from a man in his fifties with HIV. Both conserved end residues are part of each CDR3. The D gene is left open where the match is weak. Expanded clones are given a class, and other clones once, few, many or no size at all.

clone size	J gene	V gene	CDR3 length	D gene	CDR3 protein	CDR3 DNA
NA	TRBJ2-3	TRBV5-1	15	TRBD2	CASSSTSGGGDTQYF	TGCGCCAGCAGCTCGACTAGCGGGGGAGGGGATACGCAGTATTTT
NA	TRBJ2-2	TRBV10-2	14	TRBD1	CASSENRGTGELFF	TGCGCCAGCAGTGAAAACAGGGGTACCGGGGAGCTGTTTTTT
NA	TRBJ2-5	TRBV9	16	TRBD2	CASQPGLAGEGETQYF	TGTGCCAGCCAACCGGGACTAGCGGGAGAGGGCGAGACCCAGTACTTC
NA	TRBJ1-4	TRBV5-5	16	NA	CASSSLGEATNEKLFF	TGTGCCAGCAGCTCTCTAGGGGAAGCAACTAATGAAAAACTGTTTTTT
NA	TRBJ1-5	TRBV5-8	15	NA	CASSLAQPGVQPQHF	TGTGCCAGCAGCTTGGCCCAACCAGGGGTTCAGCCCCAGCATTTT
NA	TRBJ2-5	TRBV19	12	NA	CASSFRGETQYF	TGTGCCAGTAGTTTTCGGGGGGAGACCCAGTACTTC
NA	TRBJ2-1	TRBV11-3	16	TRBD1	CASSSDSPRQGNEQFF	TGTGCCAGCAGCTCAGACTCCCCTAGACAGGGCAATGAGCAGTTCTTC
NA	TRBJ2-7	TRBV12-5	17	TRBD2	CASGFGLAGPGSYEQYF	TGTGCTAGTGGTTTCGGACTAGCGGGACCGGGTTCCTACGAGCAGTACTTC
NA	TRBJ1-1	TRBV9	14	NA	CASSPGSVWTEAFF	TGTGCCAGCAGCCCAGGTTCCGTTTGGACTGAAGCTTTCTTT
NA	TRBJ2-1	TRBV6-6	15	TRBD2	CASSSRLAGTNEQFF	TGTGCCAGCAGTTCGCGACTAGCGGGAACCAATGAGCAGTTCTTC
NA	TRBJ2-2	TRBV6-5	15	NA	CASSYVLANTGELFF	TGTGCCAGCAGTTACGTACTAGCGAACACCGGGGAGCTGTTTTTT
NA	TRBJ2-7	TRBV5-1	15	TRBD2	CASSLAPAGDRMTYF	TGCGCCAGCAGCTTGGCGCCAGCGGGGGACCGTATGACGTACTTC
once	TRBJ2-3	TRBV7-9	12	NA	CASSLGDNTQYF	TGTGCCAGCAGCTTAGGGGACAATACGCAGTATTTT
NA	TRBJ1-1	TRBV21-1	13	NA	CASSETGPGEAFF	TGTGCCAGCAGCGAGACAGGGCCCGGTGAAGCTTTCTTT
NA	TRBJ1-3	TRBV9	15	NA	CASSVGRDIGNTIYF	TGTGCCAGCAGCGTTGGGCGTGACATTGGAAACACCATATATTTT
NA	TRBJ1-2	TRBV7-9	14	NA	CASSARQVPYGYTF	TGTGCCAGCAGCGCTCGACAGGTTCCGTATGGCTACACCTTC
NA	TRBJ2-7	TRBV12-1	18	NA	CASSFRTSGGRSSYEQYF	TGTGCCAGCAGCTTTCGGACTAGCGGGGGAAGGAGCTCCTACGAGCAGTACTTC
once	TRBJ1-1	TRBV19	12	NA	CASSILGGEAFF	TGTGCCAGTAGTATCCTCGGGGGAGAAGCTTTCTTT
NA	TRBJ2-7	TRBV5-3	14	TRBD2	CARSLGLAAYEQYF	TGTGCCAGAAGCCTCGGACTAGCGGCCTACGAGCAGTACTTC
NA	TRBJ1-1	TRBV7-3	14	NA	CASSLQGLGTEAFF	TGTGCCAGCAGCTTACAGGGTTTGGGGACTGAAGCTTTCTTT
once	TRBJ1-5	TRBV28	11	NA	CGTSSNQPQHF	TGTGGGACTTCCTCAAATCAGCCCCAGCATTTT
NA	TRBJ2-3	TRBV7-8	15	NA	CASSSRTEPLDTQYF	TGTGCCAGCAGCAGTCGGACAGAACCTTTAGATACGCAGTATTTT
NA	TRBJ2-1	TRBV7-9	13	TRBD2	CASSLGEGNEQFF	TGTGCCAGCAGCTTAGGGGAGGGCAATGAGCAGTTCTTC
NA	TRBJ1-2	TRBV19	13	NA	CASSPGLNYGYTF	TGTGCCAGTAGTCCAGGGCTTAACTATGGCTACACCTTC
NA	TRBJ2-1	TRBV7-9	14	NA	CASSSRSSGNEQFF	TGTGCCAGCAGCTCCCGATCCTCGGGCAATGAGCAGTTCTTC
NA	TRBJ2-7	TRBV6-6	15	NA	CASSHLRDLRDEQYF	TGTGCCAGCAGTCACTTGCGGGATCTCAGGGACGAGCAGTACTTC
NA	TRBJ2-1	TRBV5-1	15	NA	CASSHDWKPNNEQFF	TGCGCCAGCAGCCACGACTGGAAACCTAACAATGAGCAGTTCTTC
NA	TRBJ2-5	TRBV6-1	14	TRBD1	CASSETGGWGSQYF	TGTGCCAGCAGTGAGACAGGGGGCTGGGGGTCCCAGTACTTC
NA	TRBJ2-5	TRBV7-8	11	NA	CASSLAETQYF	TGTGCCAGCAGCCTGGCAGAGACCCAGTACTTC
NA	TRBJ2-1	TRBV9	14	NA	CASSVLGGSNEQFF	TGTGCCAGCAGCGTCCTGGGGGGATCAAATGAGCAGTTCTTC
once	TRBJ2-7	TRBV6-1	14	NA	CASSPGVASGEQYF	TGTGCCAGCAGTCCAGGGGTAGCTTCAGGTGAGCAGTACTTC
NA	TRBJ2-3	TRBV5-1	12	NA	CASSLPPDTQYF	TGCGCCAGCAGCCTTCCCCCCGATACGCAGTATTTT
once	TRBJ2-1	TRBV9	15	NA	CASSRGSASYNEQFF	TGTGCCAGCAGCCGGGGGTCCGCCTCCTACAATGAGCAGTTCTTC
NA	TRBJ2-7	TRBV27	15	NA	CASSPYQGGGYEQYF	TGTGCCAGCAGTCCCTACCAGGGGGGAGGGTACGAGCAGTACTTC
NA	TRBJ1-1	TRBV5-1	13	NA	CASSFSGATEAFF	TGCGCCAGCAGCTTTTCAGGGGCCACTGAAGCTTTCTTT
NA	TRBJ1-1	TRBV5-6	15	NA	CASSLGYHMNTEAFF	TGTGCCAGCAGCTTGGGGTACCACATGAACACTGAAGCTTTCTTT
NA	TRBJ1-3	TRBV6-5	15	TRBD1	CASSTTGISGNTIYF	TGTGCCAGCAGTACGACAGGGATCTCTGGAAACACCATATATTTT
NA	TRBJ2-7	TRBV6-6	15	NA	CASSYSGHLTDEQYF	TGTGCCAGCAGTTACTCGGGACACCTCACCGACGAGCAGTACTTC
NA	TRBJ2-5	TRBV7-9	14	NA	CASSFWARGETQYF	TGTGCCAGCAGCTTTTGGGCACGGGGGGAGACCCAGTACTTC
few	TRBJ1-5	TRBV7-9	14	TRBD1	CASSKGQSGQPQHF	TGTGCCAGCAGCAAGGGACAGTCGGGACAGCCCCAGCATTTT
NA	TRBJ2-3	TRBV30	17	NA	CAWSGAGRITSTDTQYF	TGTGCCTGGAGTGGGGCGGGACGTATAACTAGCACAGATACGCAGTATTTT
NA	TRBJ2-7	TRBV19	14	TRBD1	CASSDRAPPYEQYF	TGTGCCAGTAGTGACAGGGCCCCCCCCTACGAGCAGTACTTC
NA	TRBJ2-5	TRBV5-1	14	NA	CASSLEGGMETQYF	TGCGCCAGCAGCTTGGAAGGGGGAATGGAGACCCAGTACTTC
NA	TRBJ2-5	TRBV6-5	14	TRBD2	CASSTVAGGETQYF	TGTGCCAGCAGTACAGTAGCGGGAGGGGAGACCCAGTACTTC
NA	TRBJ2-3	TRBV29-1	14	NA	CSVLGTPHTDTQYF	TGCAGCGTCCTCGGGACTCCCCACACAGATACGCAGTATTTT
NA	TRBJ1-4	TRBV7-9	16	TRBD1	CASSTPTGATNEKLFF	TGTGCCAGCAGCACGCCCACAGGGGCAACTAATGAAAAACTGTTTTTT
medium-sized	TRBJ2-7	TRBV5-1	17	TRBD2	CASSPGTSGGFSYEQYF	TGCGCCAGCAGCCCCGGGACTAGCGGGGGGTTCTCCTACGAGCAGTACTTC
NA	TRBJ1-6	TRBV30	16	NA	CAWSVLEALPFSPLHF	TGTGCCTGGAGTGTACTGGAGGCACTACCTTTCTCACCCCTCCACTTT
NA	TRBJ1-1	TRBV5-1	14	TRBD1	CASSFLDRGTEAFF	TGCGCCAGCAGCTTTCTAGACAGGGGCACTGAAGCTTTCTTT
few	TRBJ1-1	TRBV19	15	TRBD1	CASSTRQGVNTEAFF	TGTGCCAGTAGTACCCGACAGGGCGTGAACACTGAAGCTTTCTTT
NA	TRBJ2-1	TRBV10-3	11	NA	CAILREVEQFF	TGTGCCATCCTCCGGGAAGTTGAGCAGTTCTTC
NA	TRBJ2-3	TRBV5-1	16	TRBD2	CASSGTSGSVTDTQYF	TGCGCCAGCAGCGGGACTAGCGGGAGCGTCACAGATACGCAGTATTTT
once	TRBJ2-7	TRBV7-3	16	NA	CASSPAGHLSSYEQYF	TGTGCCAGCAGCCCGGCTGGACATCTGAGCTCCTACGAGCAGTACTTC